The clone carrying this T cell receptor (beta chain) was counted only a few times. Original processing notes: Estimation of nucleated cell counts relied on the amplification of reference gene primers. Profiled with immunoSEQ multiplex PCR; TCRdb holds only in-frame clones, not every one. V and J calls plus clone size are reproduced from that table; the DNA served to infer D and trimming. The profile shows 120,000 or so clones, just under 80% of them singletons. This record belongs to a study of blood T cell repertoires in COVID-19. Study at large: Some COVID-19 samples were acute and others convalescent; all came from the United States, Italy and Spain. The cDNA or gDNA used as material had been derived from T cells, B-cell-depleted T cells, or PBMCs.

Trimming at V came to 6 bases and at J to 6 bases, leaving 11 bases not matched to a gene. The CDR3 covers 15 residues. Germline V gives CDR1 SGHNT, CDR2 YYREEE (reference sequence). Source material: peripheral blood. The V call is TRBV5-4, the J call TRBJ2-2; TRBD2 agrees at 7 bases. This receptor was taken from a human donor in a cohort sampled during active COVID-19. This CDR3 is CASNEGLVESGELFF. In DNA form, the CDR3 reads TGTGCCAGCAACGAAGGACTAGTTGAGTCCGGGGAGCTGTTTTTT.